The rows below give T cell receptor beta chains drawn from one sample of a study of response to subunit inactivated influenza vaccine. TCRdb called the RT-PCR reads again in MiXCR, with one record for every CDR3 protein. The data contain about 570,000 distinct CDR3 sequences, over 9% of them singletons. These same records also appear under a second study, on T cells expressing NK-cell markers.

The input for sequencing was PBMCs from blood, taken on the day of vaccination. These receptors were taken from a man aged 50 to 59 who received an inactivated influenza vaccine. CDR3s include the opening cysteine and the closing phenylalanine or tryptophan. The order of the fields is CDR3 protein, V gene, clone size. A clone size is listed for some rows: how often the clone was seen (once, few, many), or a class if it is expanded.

cdr3_aa: CATSDGTNLDYEQYF; v_call: TRBV24-1; clone_size: few
cdr3_aa: CASSDGKGKVINIQYF; v_call: TRBV5-4; clone_size: -
cdr3_aa: CASSFDTVRGYTF; v_call: TRBV6-5; clone_size: few
cdr3_aa: CASFSFYGAGEQYF; v_call: TRBV28; clone_size: -
cdr3_aa: CASSYLADEQFF; v_call: TRBV12-3/TRBV12-4; clone_size: many
cdr3_aa: CASCEGGLNTEAFF; v_call: TRBV6-1; clone_size: -
cdr3_aa: CASSGTPGGPYNEQFF; v_call: TRBV9; clone_size: -
cdr3_aa: CASSLRGAGYTF; v_call: TRBV5-6; clone_size: -
cdr3_aa: CASSPSSSGTHNEQFF; v_call: TRBV7-8; clone_size: few
cdr3_aa: CAWSAGLNTEALF; v_call: TRBV30; clone_size: -
cdr3_aa: CSVEGGQGGYEQYF; v_call: TRBV29-1; clone_size: few
cdr3_aa: CAISPGQNEKLFF; v_call: TRBV10-3; clone_size: -
cdr3_aa: CATSRENADTQYF; v_call: TRBV15; clone_size: -
cdr3_aa: CASSSGRRDTKFF; v_call: TRBV7-2; clone_size: -
cdr3_aa: CASSYSDPAGAFNSPLHF; v_call: TRBV6-5; clone_size: many
cdr3_aa: CASSLGLGGVSEDFEFRDFYGYTF; v_call: TRBV12-3/TRBV12-4; clone_size: few
cdr3_aa: CASSSTGVYGYTF; v_call: TRBV11-2; clone_size: many
cdr3_aa: CASSSTVRTGTKMNTEAFF; v_call: TRBV11-1; clone_size: many
cdr3_aa: CAIRGTAIYGYTF; v_call: TRBV10-3; clone_size: few
cdr3_aa: CSAARTSGKREQYF; v_call: TRBV20-1; clone_size: few
cdr3_aa: CASTRGGQDSIEQYF; v_call: TRBV6-1; clone_size: -
cdr3_aa: CASSLGLSSGNTIYF; v_call: TRBV11-2; clone_size: many
cdr3_aa: CASSFNSISNQPQHF; v_call: TRBV28; clone_size: -
cdr3_aa: CASSRGDSFGMNTEAFF; v_call: TRBV19; clone_size: few
cdr3_aa: CASSSPDRGDSNQPQHF; v_call: TRBV7-7; clone_size: -
cdr3_aa: CASSVGLAVFETQYF; v_call: TRBV9; clone_size: -
cdr3_aa: CAWRRGLAGGGTDTQYF; v_call: TRBV30; clone_size: -
cdr3_aa: CASSSLTGPPYEQYF; v_call: TRBV5-1; clone_size: -
cdr3_aa: CSARWREGVHNEQFF; v_call: TRBV20-1; clone_size: few
cdr3_aa: CATRGTIDTQYF; v_call: TRBV15; clone_size: many
cdr3_aa: CASSRWGTHLSYNSPLHF; v_call: TRBV12-3/TRBV12-4; clone_size: few
cdr3_aa: CASSRGSGLVETQYF; v_call: TRBV7-2; clone_size: -
cdr3_aa: CASSPANRDGYEQYF; v_call: TRBV5-1; clone_size: few
cdr3_aa: CASSVEGVGGYTF; v_call: TRBV5-1; clone_size: few
cdr3_aa: CASSEQGMVTDTQYF; v_call: TRBV5-1; clone_size: many
cdr3_aa: CSAAEGVVGYNEQFF; v_call: TRBV20-1; clone_size: -
cdr3_aa: CASSFRADTQYF; v_call: TRBV7-2; clone_size: -
cdr3_aa: CASRYIAGSYEQYF; v_call: TRBV5-1; clone_size: few
cdr3_aa: CASSQVGAGPEQYF; v_call: TRBV3-1; clone_size: -
cdr3_aa: CASSYSTTTQETQYF; v_call: TRBV6-2/TRBV6-3; clone_size: -
cdr3_aa: CASSPTELTYEQYF; v_call: TRBV7-9; clone_size: few
cdr3_aa: CASSPPGSRGSYEQYF; v_call: TRBV18; clone_size: few
cdr3_aa: CSAPDNGAQPQHF; v_call: TRBV20-1; clone_size: few
cdr3_aa: CASSQPDIRPFF; v_call: TRBV7-9; clone_size: -
cdr3_aa: CASSYTQQETQYF; v_call: TRBV7-3; clone_size: -
cdr3_aa: CASSAPPGGNTEAFF; v_call: TRBV5-6; clone_size: -
cdr3_aa: CASSQVGGALYEQYF; v_call: TRBV4-1; clone_size: few
cdr3_aa: CASSRTGVSTRTGELFF; v_call: TRBV28; clone_size: -
cdr3_aa: CASSKRSYTGELFF; v_call: TRBV7-2; clone_size: -
cdr3_aa: CASSSEGVTGELFF; v_call: TRBV19; clone_size: -
cdr3_aa: CASSLGSGANYGYTF; v_call: TRBV7-8; clone_size: many
cdr3_aa: CASSLGQGRNEQFF; v_call: TRBV11-2; clone_size: few